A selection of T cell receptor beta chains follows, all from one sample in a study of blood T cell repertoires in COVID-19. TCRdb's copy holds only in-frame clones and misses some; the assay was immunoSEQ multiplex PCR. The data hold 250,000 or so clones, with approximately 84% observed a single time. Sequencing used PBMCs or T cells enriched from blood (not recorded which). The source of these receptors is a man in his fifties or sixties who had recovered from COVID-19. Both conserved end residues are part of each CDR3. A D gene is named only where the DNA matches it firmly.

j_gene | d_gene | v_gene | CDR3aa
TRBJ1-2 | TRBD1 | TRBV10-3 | CAIRTGTGVLGYTF
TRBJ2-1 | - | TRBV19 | CASSIGGTAQFF
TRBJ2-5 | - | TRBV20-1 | CSVRRETQYF
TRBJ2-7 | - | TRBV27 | CASSLGAEGGSYEQYF
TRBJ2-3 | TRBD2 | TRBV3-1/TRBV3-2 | CASSQGLTGGPPDTQYF
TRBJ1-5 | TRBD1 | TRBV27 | CASSKDRHSNQPQHF
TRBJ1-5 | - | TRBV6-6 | CASSYTNRESNQPQHF
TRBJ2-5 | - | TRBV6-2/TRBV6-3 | CASIPVGGGRTQYF
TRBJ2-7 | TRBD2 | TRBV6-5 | CASSLGRSEQYF
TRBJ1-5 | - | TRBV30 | CAWSVRQGNQPQHF
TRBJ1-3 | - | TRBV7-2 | CASSSQAAGVRGNTIYF
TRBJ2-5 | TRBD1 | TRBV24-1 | CATSDTGTGSVTQYF
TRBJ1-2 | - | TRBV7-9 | CASSSGRLGYTF
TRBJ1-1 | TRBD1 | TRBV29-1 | CSVPTDRAHTEAFF
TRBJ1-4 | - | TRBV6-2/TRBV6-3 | CASSWGRANEKLFF
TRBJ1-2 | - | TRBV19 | CASSPTGRDGYTF
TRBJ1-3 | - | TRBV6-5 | CASQGPLRGNTIYF
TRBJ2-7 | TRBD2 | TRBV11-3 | CASSLSLAGGEQYF
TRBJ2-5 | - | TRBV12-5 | CASGTDTSRETQYF
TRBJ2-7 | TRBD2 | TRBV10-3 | CASFSGSSDYEQYF
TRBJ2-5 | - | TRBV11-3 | CASSPAGQHQETQYF